The present T cell receptor (beta chain) was sequenced within a study of shared clonotypes between healthy human individuals. Study results and caveats: As a rule, naive subsets had a larger estimated richness than memory subsets. Naive CD4 clonotypes were shared across a handful of donors at 5% to 6%.

Comment on this clone: What it binds is not known.

Trimming at V came to 3 bases and at J to 3 bases, leaving 1 base not matched to a gene. CDR1 is PRHDT and CDR2 is FYEKMQ in the germline V gene (reference sequence). The CDR3 has 14 residues. The assay was carried out at the deep level. Around 30,000 T cell genomes, or approximately 0.2 ug DNA, went into the sorted-subset replicate PCRs. Using immunoSEQ multiplex PCR, the repertoire was profiled, and TCRdb retains in-frame clones only, with some absent. Of approximately 2,200,000 clones detected, approximately 94% appear once; the ten largest clones hold about 1.5%. Terminally differentiated effector memory CD45RA+ cells were left out of the naive CD8 fraction, which was CD45RO-negative and positively selected for CCR7.

The sample was naive CD8+ T cells from PBMCs. This chain connects TRBV13 to TRBJ2-1; 8 bases agree with TRBD2. The sequence was obtained from a man aged 18-30 years in good health. Some clones in this sample may be carry-over from other donors' samples. CDR3 sequence: CASSFTSGYNEQFF. CDR3 sequence (DNA): TGTGCCAGCAGCTTTACTAGCGGCTACAATGAGCAGTTCTTC.